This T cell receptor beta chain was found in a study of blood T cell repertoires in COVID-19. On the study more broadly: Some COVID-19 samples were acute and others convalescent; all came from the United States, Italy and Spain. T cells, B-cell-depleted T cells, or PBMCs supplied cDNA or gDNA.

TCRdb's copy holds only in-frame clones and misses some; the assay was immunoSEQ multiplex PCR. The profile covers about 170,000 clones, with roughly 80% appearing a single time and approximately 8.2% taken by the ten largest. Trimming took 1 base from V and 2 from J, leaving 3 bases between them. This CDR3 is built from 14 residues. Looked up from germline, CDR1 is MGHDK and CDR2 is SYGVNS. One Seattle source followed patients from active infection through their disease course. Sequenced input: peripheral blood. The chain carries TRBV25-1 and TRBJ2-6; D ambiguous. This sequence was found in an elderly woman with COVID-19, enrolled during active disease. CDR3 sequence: CASSESAGANVLTF. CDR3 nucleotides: TGTGCCAGCAGTGAATCTGCTGGGGCCAACGTCCTGACTTTC.